This TCR beta chain was identified in a study of T cell repertoires in cytomegalovirus infection. Across the study: Indications came from public TCR beta signatures; they pointed to CMV infection and to a matching HLA type.

TCRdb re-called the reads with MiXCR, one entry per CDR3 protein. Of around 630,000 distinct CDR3 sequences listed, 20% to 25% are singletons. Trimming took 4 bases from V and 5 from J, leaving 17 bases between them. The CDR3 is 15 amino acids. This clonotype was obtained from a human donor in good health (CMV status not recorded). Some clones in this sample may be carry-over from other donors' samples. Material for sequencing was CD8+ T cells from PBMCs. This chain uses TRBV12-3 or TRBV12-4 with TRBJ1-1; maybe TRBD1 (6 bases). CDR3 nucleotides: TGTGCCAGCAGTTGGACAGCTGGGAGTGTGACTGAAGCTTTCTTT. It encodes CASSWTAGSVTEAFF.